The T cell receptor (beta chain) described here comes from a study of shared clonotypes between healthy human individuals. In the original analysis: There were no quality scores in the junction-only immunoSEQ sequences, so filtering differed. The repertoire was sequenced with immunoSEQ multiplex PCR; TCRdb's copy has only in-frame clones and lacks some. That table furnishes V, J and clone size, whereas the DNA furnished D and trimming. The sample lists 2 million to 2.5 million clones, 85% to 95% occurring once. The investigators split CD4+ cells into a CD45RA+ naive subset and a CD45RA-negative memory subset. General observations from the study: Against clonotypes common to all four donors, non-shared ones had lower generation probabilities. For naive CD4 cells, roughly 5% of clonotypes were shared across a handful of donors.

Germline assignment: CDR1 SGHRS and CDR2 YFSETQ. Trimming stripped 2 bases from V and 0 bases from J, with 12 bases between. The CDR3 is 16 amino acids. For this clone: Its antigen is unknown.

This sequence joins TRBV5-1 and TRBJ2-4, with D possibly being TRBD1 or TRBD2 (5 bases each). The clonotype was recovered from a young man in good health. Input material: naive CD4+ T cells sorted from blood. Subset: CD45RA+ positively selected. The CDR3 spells CASSLGELLAKNIQYF. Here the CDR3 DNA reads TGCGCCAGCAGCTTAGGGGAGCTTTTAGCCAAAAACATTCAGTACTTC.